This T cell receptor (beta chain) was obtained from a study of T cell repertoires in cytomegalovirus infection. On the study more broadly: The authors used CMV epitopes that were HLA-C-restricted (recently identified) and HLA-B-restricted (well studied). Matching HLA type and CMV infection were both indicated by public TCR beta signatures.

For this clonotype: Its target is not known.

TCRdb called the reads again in MiXCR, with one record for every CDR3 protein. The sample lists approximately 590,000 distinct CDR3 sequences, under 45% occurring once. Germline-derived CDR1 and CDR2 are LGHNT and FRNRAP. The CDR3 runs to 14 residues. V trimming: 4 bases; J trimming: 6 bases; junction bases outside the gene matches: 6. Sequences were derived from cultured PBMCs, sampled from culture after CMV antigen stimulation. V and J are TRBV12-5 and TRBJ1-5, with 7 bases that match TRBD1. The clonotype originates from a human donor in good health (CMV status not recorded). Some clones in this sample may be carry-over from other donors' samples. The chain's CDR3 is CASGSGQSGQPQHF. The CDR3, as DNA: TGTGCTAGTGGTTCGGGACAGTCGGGTCAGCCCCAGCATTTT. Together with reference TRBV12-5 and TRBJ1-5, the CDR3 gives the full variable domain: DARVTQTPRHKVTEMGQEVTMRCQPILGHNTVFWYRQTMMQGLELLAYFRNRAPLDDSGMPKDRFSAEMPDATLATLKIQPSEPRDSAVYFCASGSGQSGQPQHFGDGTRLSIL.